The entry below describes one T cell receptor (beta chain). What it binds is unknown. The entry originates in a study of CD8 T cells in ankylosing spondylitis. TCRdb fed the 5' RACE reads into MiXCR, producing one record per CDR3 protein. This repertoire shows 240,000 or so distinct CDR3 sequences, over 8.5% found once; its top ten account for under 7.5%. Study-wide results and caveats: It appeared that ankylosing spondylitis blood was characterized by a TCR beta motif of about eight highly homologous variants. Enrichment of disease-linked clones was reportedly significant in matched ankylosing spondylitis synovial fluid.

V trimming: 3 bases; J trimming: 0 bases; junction bases outside the gene matches: 12. Germline V lookup: CDR1 SGHDT, CDR2 YYEEEE. This CDR3 comprises 18 residues. V and J are TRBV5-6 and TRBJ1-1; the match to TRBD1 covers 9 bases. The sample consisted of blood, either unsorted or a sorted T cell fraction (not recorded which). The receptor's source is a male donor with ankylosing spondylitis or in good health (not recorded which). CDR3 coding DNA: TGTGCCAGCAGCTCGCCTAGGACAGGGGAACTCATGAACACTGAAGCTTTCTTT. Translated, it gives CASSSPRTGELMNTEAFF. Together with reference TRBV5-6 and TRBJ1-1, the CDR3 gives the full variable domain: DAGVTQSPTHLIKTRGQQVTLRCSPKSGHDTVSWYQQALGQGPQFIFQYYEEEERQRGNFPDRFSGHQFPNYSSELNVNALLLGDSALYLCASSSPRTGELMNTEAFFGQGTRLTVV.